This T cell receptor (beta chain) was identified during a study of pediatric ulcerative colitis. Findings of the study overall: No controls had the two rectal clonotypes shared by ulcerative colitis patients. Repertoires came from total lymphocyte DNA, so rare subsets like regulatory T cells may be missed.

V was cut by 1 base and J by 2 bases, with 10 bases left in between. The CDR3 covers 15 residues. Germline CDR1 and CDR2: SGHVS and FNYEAQ. For this clone: Its antigen is unidentified.

The table came from immunoSEQ multiplex PCR; TCRdb's copy has only in-frame clones and leaves some out. The sample lists more than 35,000 clones, 60% to 75% occurring once. Rectal tissue came from one to two pinch biopsies taken at colonoscopy. The TCR sequence derives from a boy between 10 and 17 years old with moderate ulcerative colitis. The chain employs TRBV7-6 and TRBJ2-3; D is possibly TRBD2 (7 bases). Sequenced input: gut tissue. The CDR3 DNA follows: TGTGCCAGCAGCTTAGTTGGGGGGGCCACAGATACGCAGTATTTT. This gives the protein CASSLVGGATDTQYF.